These 6 T cell receptor beta chains were all obtained from the same sample, sequenced in a study of long-term antiretroviral therapy in people with HIV. The immunoSEQ assay was v3.0, run at survey level. Libraries were prepared by immunoSEQ multiplex PCR; TCRdb keeps only in-frame clonotypes and omits some of them. Of about 29,000 clones listed, roughly four fifths are singletons. This specimen was unsorted PBMCs, taken 2.9 years after starting antiretroviral therapy. These receptors came from a man between 50 and 59 years old with HIV.

This clone appeared a few times. This chain joins TRBV14 and TRBJ1-4; no reliable D call. CDR1 and CDR2 from the germline V gene are SGHDN and FVKESK. V lost 2 bases and J 0 bases, leaving 10 bases between the germline ends. The CDR3 length is 16 residues. Here the CDR3 DNA reads TGTGCCAGCAGCCAACGACATCGTGCAACTAATGAAAAACTGTTTTTT. This codes for CASSQRHRATNEKLFF.

The chain is built from TRBV18 and TRBJ1-6, with unresolved D. With 1 base removed from V and 9 bases from J, the gap between germline ends came to 13 bases. Looked up from germline, CDR1 is KGHSH and CDR2 is LQKENI. This CDR3 is built from 15 residues. The CDR3 loop reads CASSPQGEGISPLHF. The CDR3 DNA reads TGTGCCAGCTCACCACAGGGAGAGGGAATTTCACCCCTCCACTTT.

V is TRBV9 and J is TRBJ2-1; the match to TRBD1 covers 12 bases. Per germline, CDR1 SGDLS and CDR2 YYNGEE. This CDR3 is 15 amino acids long. The ends lost 0 bases at V and 10 bases at J; junction bases unmatched: 5. The CDR3 DNA sequence: TGTGCCAGCAGCGTAGCTGGGACAGGGGGCGAAGAGCAGTTCTTC. Translation: CASSVAGTGGEEQFF.

This sequence joins TRBV7-6 and TRBJ2-7; TRBD1 matches 12 bases. The length of the CDR3 is 15 residues. CDR1 is SGHVS and CDR2 is FNYEAQ in the germline V gene. V was clipped by 6 bases and J by 4 bases; unmatched bases: 7. Written as DNA, the CDR3 is TGTGCCAGCAGTACCGGGACAGGGGGCGGGTACGAGCAGTACTTC. Protein sequence: CASSTGTGGGYEQYF.

The chain uses TRBV7-9 and TRBJ1-5, with a possible D match to TRBD1 (6 bases). Germline CDR1 SEHNR, CDR2 FQNEAQ (reference sequence). V was clipped by 3 bases and J by 2 bases, with 11 bases between them. The CDR3 has 15 residues. Written as DNA, the CDR3 is TGTGCCAGCAGCTTGGACCGACAGGGCAATCAGCCCCAGCATTTT. Translated, it gives CASSLDRQGNQPQHF. Using reference TRBV7-9 and TRBJ1-5 for the parts outside the CDR3, the full variable domain is DTGVSQNPRHKITKRGQNVTFRCDPISEHNRLYWYRQTLGQGPEFLTYFQNEAQLEKSRLLSDRFSAERPKGSFSTLEIQRTEQGDSAMYLCASSLDRQGNQPQHFGDGTRLSIL.

The chain employs TRBV5-1 and TRBJ2-5; D remains unclear. Germline values: CDR1 SGHRS, CDR2 YFSETQ. The length of the CDR3 is 15 residues. V gave up 0 bases and J gave up 5 bases, with 14 bases separating them. CDR3 DNA sequence: TGCGCCAGCAGCTTGGAACGGATCCGACGGGAGACCCAGTACTTC. It translates to CASSLERIRRETQYF.